The next 11 T cell receptor beta chains were all read from a single sample in a study of OX40 agonist ivuxolimab in advanced cancers. The protocol was immunoSEQ multiplex PCR, while the TCRdb copy is restricted to in-frame clones and leaves out a portion. The table lists about 59,000 clones, around 87% of them singletons. Sample: CD4+ or CD8+ T cells sorted from blood, taken in a trial of the OX40 agonist ivuxolimab. These receptors were obtained from an adult with an advanced solid tumor such as melanoma, head and neck, liver or kidney cancer.

The chain links TRBV7-2 to TRBJ2-5; 8 bases line up with TRBD1. Germline lookup yields CDR1 SGHTA and CDR2 FQGNSA. This CDR3 is 14 amino acids long. V gave up 3 bases and J gave up 2 bases; unmatched junction bases: 2. Written as DNA, the CDR3 is TGTGCCAGCAGCTTTACAGGGGGACAAGAGACCCAGTACTTC. Protein product: CASSFTGGQETQYF.

The V and J genes are TRBV19 and TRBJ1-2, with TRBD1 as a possible D gene (6 bases). Between the trimmed V and J ends, which lost 4 bases and 3 bases, there was a span of 15 bases. Germline V lookup: CDR1 LNHDA, CDR2 SQIVND (reference sequence). The CDR3 loop spans 15 amino acids. As DNA, the CDR3 is TGTGCCAGTAGTAGTCGGACAGCTGCTGACTATGGCTACACCTTC. The encoded protein is CASSSRTAADYGYTF.

The V and J genes are TRBV18 and TRBJ1-2; possibly TRBD1 for D (5 bases). This CDR3 has 13 residues. Germline assignment: CDR1 KGHSH and CDR2 LQKENI. V lost 3 bases to trimming and J lost 5 bases, with 10 bases between them. CDR3 protein: CASSPTEEYGYTF. Written as DNA, the CDR3 is TGTGCCAGCTCACCGACAGAGGAGTATGGCTACACCTTC.

This clone was picked up a small number of times. The genes are TRBV4-2 and TRBJ2-7; 12 bases are shared with TRBD2. The CDR3 loop spans 16 amino acids. J gave up 2 bases and V 1 base, and 3 bases lay outside the gene matches. From germline, CDR1 is LGHNA and CDR2 YNFKEQ. CDR3 amino acids: CASSQAASGGAYEQYF. The CDR3, as DNA: TGTGCCAGCAGCCAAGCAGCTAGCGGGGGGGCCTACGAGCAGTACTTC.

The rearrangement links TRBV6-5 to TRBJ2-7; 10 positions agree with TRBD1. The V gene's germline CDR1 is MNHEY and CDR2 SVGAGI. The trim removed 6 bases at V and 2 bases at J, leaving 4 bases unmatched. This CDR3 contains 14 residues. CDR3 amino acids: CASSTGQGAYEQYF. CDR3 sequence (DNA): TGTGCCAGCAGCACCGGACAGGGGGCCTACGAGCAGTACTTC.

This rearrangement joins TRBV18 to TRBJ2-7; D tentatively fits TRBD1 or TRBD2 (5 bases each). This CDR3 is built from 16 residues. The germline V gene has CDR1 KGHSH and CDR2 LQKENI. Trimming stripped 6 bases from V and 0 bases from J, with 18 bases between. The chain's CDR3 is CASSRSGTQSSYEQYF. CDR3 coding DNA: TGTGCCAGCTCCCGAAGTGGGACCCAAAGCTCCTACGAGCAGTACTTC.

The chain recombines TRBV21-1 with TRBJ1-5; TRBD1 was called by the table and not checked on the DNA. TRBV21-1 is reported as a pseudogene. The CDR3 is 17 residues long. The CDR3 bases are TGTGCCAGCAGCCCAAGGGAAGGGACAGCTTCTAATCAGCCCCAGCATTTT. It encodes CASSPREGTASNQPQHF.

The chain combines TRBV4-1 with TRBJ1-3; 8 nucleotides match TRBD1. The V and J ends lost 4 bases and 7 bases, in that order; junction bases with no gene match: 12. The CDR3 sequence is 16 residues long. Germline CDR1 is MGHRA and CDR2 is YSYEKL. CDR3 nucleotide sequence: TGCGCCAGCAGCCCGGGACAGGCGAATTTATTGAACACCATATATTTT. It codes for CASSPGQANLLNTIYF.

This rearrangement joins TRBV2 to TRBJ2-3, with TRBD2 matching 8 bases. The CDR3 runs to 14 residues. Germline V gene sequence: CDR1 SNHLY, CDR2 FYNNEI. V lost 3 bases, J lost 6 bases, and 5 bases stayed unmatched. CDR3 DNA sequence: TGTGCCAGCAGTGAGGGACTAGGTGGTGATACGCAGTATTTT. This gives the protein CASSEGLGGDTQYF.

V and J are TRBV4-1 and TRBJ2-6, with D possibly being TRBD2 (5 bases). Germline CDR1 MGHRA, CDR2 YSYEKL. V was pared by 7 bases and J by 4 bases, with 17 bases between. CDR3 size: 16 residues. The CDR3 DNA is TGCGCCAGCAATCAACTAACCTCGGGAGGGGCCAACGTCCTGACTTTC. It specifies CASNQLTSGGANVLTF.

This chain uses TRBV18 with TRBJ1-1; maybe TRBD1 (5 bases). V lost 5 bases to trimming and J lost 4 bases, with 14 bases between them. Germline V CDR1 and CDR2: KGHSH, LQKENI. The CDR3 extends over 14 amino acids. The CDR3 DNA is TGTGCCAGCTCATCAGGGATCGGGGGCACTGAAGCTTTCTTT. Translation gives CASSSGIGGTEAFF.